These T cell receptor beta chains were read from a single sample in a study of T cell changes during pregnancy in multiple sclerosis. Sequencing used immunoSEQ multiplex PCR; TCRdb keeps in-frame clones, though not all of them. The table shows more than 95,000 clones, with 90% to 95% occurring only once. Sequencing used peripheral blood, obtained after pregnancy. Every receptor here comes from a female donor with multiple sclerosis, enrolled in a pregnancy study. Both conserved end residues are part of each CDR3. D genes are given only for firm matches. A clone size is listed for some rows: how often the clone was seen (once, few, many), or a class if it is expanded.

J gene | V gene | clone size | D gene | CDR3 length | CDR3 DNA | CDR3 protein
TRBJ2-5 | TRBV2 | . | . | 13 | TGTGCCAGCACCGAAGGCAGGGTGGAGACCCAGTACTTC | CASTEGRVETQYF
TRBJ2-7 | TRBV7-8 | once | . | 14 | TGTGCCAGCAGCTGGGGGCGGCGGTCCTACGAGCAGTACTTC | CASSWGRRSYEQYF
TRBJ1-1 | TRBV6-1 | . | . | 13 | TGTGCCAGCAGGAGGACAGTCAACACTGAAGCTTTCTTT | CASRRTVNTEAFF
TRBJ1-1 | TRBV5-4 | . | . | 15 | TGTGCCAGCAGCTTAGCGGCGGGGGGGAACACTGAAGCTTTCTTT | CASSLAAGGNTEAFF
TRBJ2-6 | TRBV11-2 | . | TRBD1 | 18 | TGTGCCAGCAGCTTAGACCCACAGGGGCTGGGGGGGGCCAACGTCCTGACTTTC | CASSLDPQGLGGANVLTF
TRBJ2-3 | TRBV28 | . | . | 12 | TGTGCCAGCAGTACCTACACAGATACGCAGTATTTT | CASSTYTDTQYF
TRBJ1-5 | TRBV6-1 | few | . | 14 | TGTGCCAGCAGTGAAGACGGTAGCAATCAGCCCCAGCATTTT | CASSEDGSNQPQHF
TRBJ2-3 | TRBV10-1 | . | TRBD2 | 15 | TGCGCCAGCAGTGATGGGGTAGCGGGACGGGATACGCAGTATTTT | CASSDGVAGRDTQYF
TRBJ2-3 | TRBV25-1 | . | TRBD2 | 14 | TGTGCCAGCAGCCGGACTAGCGGGTCCCGTACGCAGTATTTT | CASSRTSGSRTQYF
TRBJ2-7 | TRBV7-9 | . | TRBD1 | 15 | TGTGCCAGCAGCTTAGTACCCGACAGGGCCCACGAGCAGTACTTC | CASSLVPDRAHEQYF
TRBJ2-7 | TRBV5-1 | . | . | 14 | TGCGCCAGCAGCTTGGGGCAGGGGCTAAGGGAGCAGTACTTC | CASSLGQGLREQYF
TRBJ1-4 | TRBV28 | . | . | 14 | TGTGCCAGCAGTCCCCTAATGGCTAATGAAAAACTGTTTTTT | CASSPLMANEKLFF
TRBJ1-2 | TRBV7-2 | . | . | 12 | TGTGCCAGCAGCGCGGGCGGCTATGGCTACACCTTC | CASSAGGYGYTF
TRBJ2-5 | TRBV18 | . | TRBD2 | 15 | TGTGCCAGCTCACGGGGGACTAGCGGGAAAGAGACCCAGTACTTC | CASSRGTSGKETQYF
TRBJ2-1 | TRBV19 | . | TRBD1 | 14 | TGTGCCAGTAGGGGACAGGGTTGGAACAATGAGCAGTTCTTC | CASRGQGWNNEQFF
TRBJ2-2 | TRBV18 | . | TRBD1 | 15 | TGTGCCAGCTCCCCCGGGACAGGGCGCACCGGGGAGCTGTTTTTT | CASSPGTGRTGELFF
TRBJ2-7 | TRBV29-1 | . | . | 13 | TGCAGCGTTGAAGAGGTAATAGCCCACGAGCAGTACTTC | CSVEEVIAHEQYF
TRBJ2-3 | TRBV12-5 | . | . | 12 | TGTGCTAGTGGTTTGGGGCATGATACGCAGTATTTT | CASGLGHDTQYF
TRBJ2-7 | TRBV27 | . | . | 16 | TGTGCCAGCAGTTTCTCGTCAGGACAGCTATCCTACGAGCAGTACTTC | CASSFSSGQLSYEQYF
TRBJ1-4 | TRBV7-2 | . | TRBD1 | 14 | TGTGCCAGCGGGGTGACAGGGGGCGATGAAAAACTGTTTTTT | CASGVTGGDEKLFF
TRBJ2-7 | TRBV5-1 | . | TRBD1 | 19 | TGCGCCAGCAGCGTGTTGAATCTCCGGGACAGGGGACCCACCTACGAGCAGTACTTC | CASSVLNLRDRGPTYEQYF
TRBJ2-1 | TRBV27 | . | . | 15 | TGTGCCAGCAGTTTGAGACAGAGCTCCTACAATGAGCAGTTCTTC | CASSLRQSSYNEQFF